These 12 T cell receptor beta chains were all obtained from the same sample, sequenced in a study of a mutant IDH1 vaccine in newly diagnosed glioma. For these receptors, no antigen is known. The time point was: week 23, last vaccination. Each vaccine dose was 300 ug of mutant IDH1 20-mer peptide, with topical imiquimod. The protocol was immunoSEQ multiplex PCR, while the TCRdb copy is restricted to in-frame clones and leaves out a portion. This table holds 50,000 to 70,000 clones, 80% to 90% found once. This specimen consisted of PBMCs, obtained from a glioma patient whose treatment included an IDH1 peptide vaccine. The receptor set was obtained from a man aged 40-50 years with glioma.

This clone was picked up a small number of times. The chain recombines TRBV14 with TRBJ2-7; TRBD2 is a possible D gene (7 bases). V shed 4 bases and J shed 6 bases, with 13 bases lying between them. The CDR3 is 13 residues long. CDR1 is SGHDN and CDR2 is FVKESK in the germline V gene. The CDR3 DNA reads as TGTGCCAGCAGCCTTGGGGGGGGGCTCGAGCAGTACTTC. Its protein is CASSLGGGLEQYF.

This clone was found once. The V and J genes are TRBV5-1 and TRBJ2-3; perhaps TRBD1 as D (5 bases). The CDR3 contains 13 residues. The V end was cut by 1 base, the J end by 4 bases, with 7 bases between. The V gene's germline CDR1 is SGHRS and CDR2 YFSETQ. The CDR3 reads CASSLPGPDTQYF. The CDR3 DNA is TGCGCCAGCAGCTTGCCAGGGCCAGATACGCAGTATTTT.

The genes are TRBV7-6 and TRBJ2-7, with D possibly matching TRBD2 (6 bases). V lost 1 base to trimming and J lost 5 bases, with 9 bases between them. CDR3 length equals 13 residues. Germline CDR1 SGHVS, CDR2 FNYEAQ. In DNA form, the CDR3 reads TGTGCCAGCAGCTTAGGCGGGATGAACGAGCAGTACTTC. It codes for CASSLGGMNEQYF.

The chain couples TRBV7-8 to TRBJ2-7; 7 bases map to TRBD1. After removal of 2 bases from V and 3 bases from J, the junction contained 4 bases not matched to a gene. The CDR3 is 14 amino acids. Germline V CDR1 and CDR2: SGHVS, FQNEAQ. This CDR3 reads CASSLFGQDYEQYF. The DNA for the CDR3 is TGTGCCAGCAGCTTATTCGGACAGGACTACGAGCAGTACTTC. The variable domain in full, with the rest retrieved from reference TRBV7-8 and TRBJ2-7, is GAGVSQSPRYKVAKRGQDVALRCDPISGHVSLFWYQQALGQGPEFLTYFQNEAQLDKSGLPSDRFFAERPEGSVSTLKIQRTQQEDSAVYLCASSLFGQDYEQYFGPGTRLTVT.

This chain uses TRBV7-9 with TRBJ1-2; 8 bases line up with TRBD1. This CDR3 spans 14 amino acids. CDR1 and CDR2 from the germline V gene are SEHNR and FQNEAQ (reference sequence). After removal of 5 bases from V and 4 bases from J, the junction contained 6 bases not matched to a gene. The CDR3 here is CASSQGQEFYGYTF. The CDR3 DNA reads TGTGCCAGCAGCCAGGGACAGGAGTTCTATGGCTACACCTTC.

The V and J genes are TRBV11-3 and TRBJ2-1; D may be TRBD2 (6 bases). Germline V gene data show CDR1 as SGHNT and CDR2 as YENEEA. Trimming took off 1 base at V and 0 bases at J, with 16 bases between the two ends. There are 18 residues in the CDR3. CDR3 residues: CASSLGVLGGSSYNEQFF. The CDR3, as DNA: TGTGCCAGCAGCTTAGGAGTGCTTGGGGGGTCCTCCTACAATGAGCAGTTCTTC.

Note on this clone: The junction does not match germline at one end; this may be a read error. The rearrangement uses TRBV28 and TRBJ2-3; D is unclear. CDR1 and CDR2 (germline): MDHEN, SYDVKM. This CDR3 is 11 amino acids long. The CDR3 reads CASSYTVTQYF. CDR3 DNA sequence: TGTGCCAGCAGTTATACAGTTACGCAGTATTTT.

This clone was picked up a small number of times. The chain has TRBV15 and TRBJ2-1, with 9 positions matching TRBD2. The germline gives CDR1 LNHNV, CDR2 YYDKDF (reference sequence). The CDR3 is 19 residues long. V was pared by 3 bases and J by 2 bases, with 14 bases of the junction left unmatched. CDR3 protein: CATSREGSGSIWAYNEQFF. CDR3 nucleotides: TGTGCCACCAGCAGGGAGGGTAGCGGGAGTATCTGGGCCTACAATGAGCAGTTCTTC.

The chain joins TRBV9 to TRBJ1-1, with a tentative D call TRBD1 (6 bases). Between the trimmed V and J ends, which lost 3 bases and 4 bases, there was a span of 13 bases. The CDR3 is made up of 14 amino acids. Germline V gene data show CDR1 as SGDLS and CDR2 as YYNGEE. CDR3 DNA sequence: TGTGCCAGCAGCGGCGGGGGCGCTGCCACTGAAGCTTTCTTT. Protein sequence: CASSGGGAATEAFF.

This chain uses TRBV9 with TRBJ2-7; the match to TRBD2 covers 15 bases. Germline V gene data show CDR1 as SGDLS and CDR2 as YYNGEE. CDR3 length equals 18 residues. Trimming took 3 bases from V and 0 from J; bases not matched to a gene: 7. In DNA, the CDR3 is TGTGCCAGCAGCGAAGGACTAGCGGGAGGGCAAGACTCCTACGAGCAGTACTTC. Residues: CASSEGLAGGQDSYEQYF.

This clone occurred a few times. The CDR3 reads CASSVGNTIYF. The CDR3 nucleotides read TGTGCCAGCAGCGTCGGAAACACCATATATTTT. The chain recombines TRBV9 with TRBJ1-3; D call uncertain. V was shortened by 2 bases and J by 4 bases, with 1 base between the two germline ends. Germline lookup yields CDR1 SGDLS and CDR2 YYNGEE. CDR3 length: 11 amino acids.

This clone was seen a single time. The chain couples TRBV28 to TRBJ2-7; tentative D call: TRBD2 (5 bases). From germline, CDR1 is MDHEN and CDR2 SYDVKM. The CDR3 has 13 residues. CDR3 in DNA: TGTGCTGGGTCGGGGAGAGGGTCCTACGAGCAGTACTTC. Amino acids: CAGSGRGSYEQYF. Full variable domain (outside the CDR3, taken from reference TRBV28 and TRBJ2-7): DVKVTQSSRYLVKRTGEKVFLECVQDMDHENMFWYRQDPGLGLRLIYFSYDVKMKEKGDIPEGYSVSREKKERFSLILESASTNQTSMYLCAGSGRGSYEQYFGPGTRLTVT.